This record concerns one TCR beta chain sequence. As yet, its antigen is unknown. This entry is derived from a study of T-cell memory formation after mild COVID-19. In the study overall: TCR clusters were largely donor specific. The study's findings and limits: There were some responding clones in pre-infection memory, which suggested that cross-reactive memory had joined.

MiXCR, run by TCRdb on the 5' RACE reads, gives a single entry per CDR3 protein. The sample includes about 60,000 distinct CDR3 sequences, 12% seen only once; the top ten take 24%. Germline V CDR1 and CDR2: LNHDA, SQIVND (reference sequence). The CDR3 runs to 14 residues. V lost 3 bases and J lost 0, with 8 bases in between. V usage is TRBV19 and J usage is TRBJ1-1; possible D gene TRBD1, 5 bases. Sequencing input: PBMCs or a T cell subset sorted from them (not recorded which). The receptor comes from a man aged 18 to 29 who had mild COVID-19 (a few samples of this study predate the infection). Cell type and time point are not known. This CDR3 is CASSMGVVNTEAFF. CDR3 nucleotides: TGTGCCAGTAGTATGGGGGTGGTGAACACTGAAGCTTTCTTT.